These 29 T cell receptor beta chains came from one sample sequenced in a study of cytomegalovirus exposure and HLA in healthy donors. Both 60 Vbeta primers and 13 Jbeta primers went into the PCR. The assay was immunoSEQ multiplex PCR, and TCRdb's table has in-frame clones only and misses some. Here the sample spans 150,000 to 200,000 clones, approximately 86% being singletons. Sequences were obtained from PBMCs. All receptors derive from a young woman in good health and CMV-seronegative.

V gene TRBV2 combines with J gene TRBJ2-1; D is possibly TRBD1 (6 bases). Between the trimmed V and J ends, which lost 8 bases and 1 base, there was a span of 15 bases. CDR3 length equals 15 residues. Germline CDR1 is SNHLY and CDR2 is FYNNEI. CDR3: CASHDRPGSYNEQFF. DNA of the CDR3: TGTGCCAGCCACGACAGGCCAGGATCCTACAATGAGCAGTTCTTC.

This clone came up once. The chain carries TRBV10-3 and TRBJ2-7; the D gene is possibly TRBD2 (6 bases). The CDR3 spans 15 residues. CDR1 and CDR2 from the germline V gene are ENHRY and SYGVKD. Trimming took 3 bases from V and 2 from J, leaving 14 bases between them. The CDR3 sequence: CAISEPGRIAYEQYF. CDR3 sequence (DNA): TGTGCCATCAGTGAACCGGGGAGGATCGCCTACGAGCAGTACTTC.

The chain is built from TRBV11-3 and TRBJ2-1; 9 bases line up with TRBD1. The V segment lost 0 bases and the J segment 3 bases; nucleotides outside the gene matches: 0. This CDR3 has 15 amino acids. Germline CDR1 SGHNT, CDR2 YENEEA. The CDR3 coding sequence is TGTGCCAGCAGCTTAGAGGGACAGGGCTACAATGAGCAGTTCTTC. It translates to CASSLEGQGYNEQFF.

This sequence joins TRBV6-5 and TRBJ2-7; the match to TRBD1 covers 10 bases. This CDR3 has 14 residues. The junction had 5 bases not matched to a gene; V was cut back by 2 bases and J by 7 bases. The V gene's germline CDR1 is MNHEY and CDR2 SVGAGI. The CDR3 DNA sequence: TGTGCCAGCAGTTACGGGACAGGGGTGTGGGAGCAGTACTTC. It codes for CASSYGTGVWEQYF.

The rearrangement links TRBV5-5 to TRBJ2-3; a weak D match, TRBD2 (5 bases). With 4 bases removed from V and 6 bases from J, the gap between germline ends came to 15 bases. Germline V gene sequence: CDR1 SGHKS, CDR2 YYEKEE (reference sequence). The CDR3 totals 14 residues. The CDR3 loop is CASSIERASDTQYF. The CDR3 DNA reads TGTGCCAGCAGCATCGAGAGGGCGTCGGATACGCAGTATTTT.

As for this clone: At one boundary the junction diverges from the germline segment, which might be a read error. This rearrangement joins TRBV30 to TRBJ1-2, with 7 bases lining up with TRBD1. Germline values: CDR1 GTSNPN, CDR2 SVGIG (reference sequence). This CDR3 comprises 13 residues. CDR3: CAWRWAGGRGYPF. For the CDR3, the DNA is TGTGCCTGGAGATGGGCAGGGGGGCGGGGCTACCCCTTC.

The count of this clone is one. The V gene is TRBV28, the J gene TRBJ2-7; maybe TRBD1 (5 bases). Germline V gene lookup returns CDR1 MDHEN and CDR2 SYDVKM. The CDR3 covers 13 residues. V lost 5 bases, J lost 3 bases, and 11 bases lay in between. CDR3 in DNA: TGTGCCAGCAGTCTTGGACACGACTACGAGCAGTACTTC. Its protein is CASSLGHDYEQYF.

The J gene is TRBJ2-4, the V gene TRBV21-1; TRBD2, the table's D call, was not compared with the DNA. TRBV21-1 is a recognized pseudogene. The CDR3 is 16 residues long. CDR3 region: CASRGLAPVAKNIQYF. The CDR3 nucleotides read TGTGCCAGCAGAGGACTAGCCCCAGTAGCCAAAAACATTCAGTACTTC.

The chain joins TRBV6-1 to TRBJ1-1, with D uncertain. Looked up from germline, CDR1 is MNHNS and CDR2 is SASEGT. The V end lost 7 bases, the J end lost 1 base, and 13 bases lay between the germline ends. The CDR3 consists of 14 residues. CDR3 sequence: CASTVSARNTEAFF. In DNA, the CDR3 is TGTGCCAGCACTGTCAGCGCCCGGAACACTGAAGCTTTCTTT.

Comments on this clone: At one end, the junction sequence differs from germline, possibly due to a read error. The chain employs TRBV7-9 and TRBJ2-2, with a tentative D call TRBD2 (5 bases). This CDR3 contains 13 residues. Germline values: CDR1 SEHNR, CDR2 FQNEAQ (reference sequence). Here the CDR3 reads CASSFGYTGEPFF. For the CDR3, the DNA is TGTGCCAGCAGCTTTGGGTATACCGGGGAGCCGTTTTTT.

The rearrangement uses TRBV21-1 and TRBJ2-5; the D segment call TRBD1 is taken from the table without a DNA check. TRBV21-1 is recorded as a pseudogene. CDR3 length: 14 amino acids. The CDR3, as DNA: TGTGCCAGCATGTTTTGGGACAGGGAGGAGACCCAGTACTTC. It specifies CASMFWDREETQYF.

V gene TRBV30 combines with J gene TRBJ1-1; no definite D call. The CDR3 runs 13 residues. Trimming stripped 0 bases from V and 4 bases from J, with 9 bases between. The V gene's germline CDR1 is GTSNPN and CDR2 SVGIG (reference sequence). This CDR3 reads CAWSVYRSTEAFF. CDR3 nucleotides: TGTGCCTGGAGTGTATACCGGAGCACTGAAGCTTTCTTT.

The CDR3 DNA sequence: TGTGCCAGCAGTTTCTCACCCCGGCTAGCGGGAGTCCACGAGCAGTACTTC. This gives the protein CASSFSPRLAGVHEQYF. The genes are TRBV28 and TRBJ2-7; 10 bases agree with TRBD2. Trimming took 3 bases from V and 5 from J; bases not matched to a gene: 13. This CDR3 contains 17 residues. Germline values: CDR1 MDHEN, CDR2 SYDVKM. Based on the CDR3 plus reference TRBV28 and TRBJ2-7, the full variable domain is DVKVTQSSRYLVKRTGEKVFLECVQDMDHENMFWYRQDPGLGLRLIYFSYDVKMKEKGDIPEGYSVSREKKERFSLILESASTNQTSMYLCASSFSPRLAGVHEQYFGPGTRLTVT.

The chain carries TRBV6-4 and TRBJ2-1; TRBD1 agrees at 8 bases. CDR1 is MRHNA, CDR2 SNTAGT, per germline. The CDR3 loop spans 15 amino acids. After removal of 6 bases from V and 3 bases from J, the junction contained 7 bases not matched to a gene. CDR3 in amino acids: CASSRDRTYYNEQFF. The CDR3 DNA follows: TGTGCCAGCAGCCGGGACAGGACATACTACAATGAGCAGTTCTTC.

The chain carries TRBV7-6 and TRBJ2-7, with D unclear. The CDR3 is 14 residues long. Germline V gene data show CDR1 as SGHVS and CDR2 as FNYEAQ. The ends were cut back, 3 bases at V and 2 bases at J, with 11 bases in the middle. Here the CDR3 reads CASSLRPSPYEQYF. In DNA form, the CDR3 reads TGTGCCAGCAGCTTGAGGCCCAGTCCCTACGAGCAGTACTTC.

The chain employs TRBV5-4 and TRBJ2-1, with D perhaps TRBD2 (5 bases). V was trimmed by 5 bases and J by 12 bases, leaving 27 bases between them. The CDR3 runs 16 residues. Germline CDR1 and CDR2: SGHNT and YYREEE (reference sequence). The CDR3 DNA reads TGTGCCAGCAGATCAGACCCCGGGGTGGGCGGTGAGGGGCAGTTCTTC. Protein product: CASRSDPGVGGEGQFF.

A remark on this clone: The junction and the germline gene differ at one end; a read error may be behind it. The chain uses TRBV4-1 and TRBJ1-2; possible D gene TRBD1, 5 bases. The CDR3 consists of 12 residues. Germline assignment: CDR1 MGHRA and CDR2 YSYEKL. CDR3 bases: TGCGCCAGCAGCCTGGGACTCTATGGCTACCCCTTC. Translation gives CASSLGLYGYPF.

The chain links TRBV2 to TRBJ2-1; no clear D. CDR1 is SNHLY and CDR2 is FYNNEI in the germline V gene. This CDR3 comprises 12 residues. Trimming removed 5 bases at V and 8 bases at J, with 10 bases between. The CDR3 region has the DNA TGTGCCAGCAGTTATCTAGGAGATGAGCAGTTCTTC. Its protein product is CASSYLGDEQFF.

CDR3: CASSLTGGVPNYGYTF. For the CDR3, the DNA is TGTGCCAGCAGCTTAACGGGGGGAGTTCCTAACTATGGCTACACCTTC. This rearrangement joins TRBV7-3 to TRBJ1-2; D might be TRBD1 (5 bases). The V gene's germline CDR1 is SGHTA and CDR2 FQGTGA. V shed 0 bases and J shed 0 bases, with 11 bases lying between them. The CDR3 runs 16 residues. Full variable domain (remainder filled in from reference TRBV7-3 and TRBJ1-2): GAGVSQTPSNKVTEKGKYVELRCDPISGHTALYWYRQSLGQGPEFLIYFQGTGAADDSGLPNDRFFAVRPEGSVSTLKIQRTERGDSAVYLCASSLTGGVPNYGYTFGSGTRLTVV.

In this sample, this clone turned up once. V is TRBV6-6 and J is TRBJ2-7; D perhaps matches TRBD1 (6 bases). CDR1 and CDR2 from the germline V gene are MNHNY and SVGAGI (reference sequence). Trimming left V 11 bases short and J 1 base short, with 12 bases between. The CDR3 is made up of 12 amino acids. CDR3 region: CAAWTDSYEQYF. CDR3 DNA sequence: TGTGCCGCCTGGACAGATTCCTACGAGCAGTACTTC.

The J gene is TRBJ1-4, the V gene TRBV9, with a weak D call TRBD1 (6 bases). Germline CDR1 SGDLS, CDR2 YYNGEE. V lost 1 base and J lost 1, with 8 bases in between. The CDR3 runs to 15 residues. The CDR3 sequence is CASSVTGRTNEKLFF. CDR3 nucleotides: TGTGCCAGCAGCGTAACAGGGAGAACTAATGAAAAACTGTTTTTT.

This chain connects TRBV4-1 to TRBJ2-1, with TRBD2 matching over 9 bases. Per the germline V gene, CDR1 is MGHRA and CDR2 is YSYEKL. The CDR3 runs to 16 residues. The V gene end was trimmed by 1 base and the J gene end by 8 bases; junction bases not matched to a gene: 9. The CDR3 DNA is TGCGCCAGCAGCCAAGGGCGGGGGGGCTCGAAGGATGAGCAGTTCTTC. Its translation: CASSQGRGGSKDEQFF.

The rearrangement links TRBV5-8 to TRBJ1-2, with TRBD1 identical over 7 bases. This CDR3 comprises 12 residues. V was clipped by 4 bases and J by 10 bases; unmatched bases: 7. Germline V lookup: CDR1 SGHTS, CDR2 YDEGEE. CDR3 residues: CASSRDSWDYTF. The DNA of the CDR3 is TGTGCCAGCAGCAGGGACAGCTGGGACTACACCTTC.

This clone was seen more than once but under ten times. This chain uses TRBV6-1 with TRBJ2-6, with no clear D. The CDR3 extends over 15 amino acids. Germline assignment: CDR1 MNHNS and CDR2 SASEGT. The germline V and J ends were trimmed by 4 bases and 0 bases, with 7 bases remaining between them. CDR3 bases: TGTGCCAGCAGTGGAGGCAGCTCTGGGGCCAACGTCCTGACTTTC. Protein: CASSGGSSGANVLTF.

The chain has TRBV19 and TRBJ1-3, with unresolved D. The length of the CDR3 is 16 residues. The germline CDR1 and CDR2 sequences are LNHDA and SQIVND (reference sequence). Trimming removed 3 bases at V and 0 bases at J, with 12 bases between. CDR3 bases: TGTGCCAGTAGTATTCGGCGAGCGAGCTCTGGAAACACCATATATTTT. This codes for CASSIRRASSGNTIYF. The full variable domain, in which reference TRBV19 and TRBJ1-3 provide the parts outside the CDR3, is DGGITQSPKYLFRKEGQNVTLSCEQNLNHDAMYWYRQDPGQGLRLIYYSQIVNDFQKGDIAEGYSVSREKKESFPLTVTSAQKNPTAFYLCASSIRRASSGNTIYFGEGSWLTVV.

This sequence joins TRBV6-6 and TRBJ1-2, with D possibly TRBD1 on 6 matching bases. This CDR3 region has 12 residues. Germline-derived CDR1 and CDR2 are MNHNY and SVGAGI (reference sequence). V shed 7 bases and J shed 5 bases, with 11 bases lying between them. This CDR3 reads CASTQRGYGYTF. In DNA form, the CDR3 reads TGTGCCAGCACCCAGAGGGGGTATGGCTACACCTTC.

This sequence joins TRBV5-1 and TRBJ2-1; D is undetermined. Germline values: CDR1 SGHRS, CDR2 YFSETQ. V dropped 1 base and J dropped 0 bases, with 17 bases sitting between them. CDR3 length: 18 residues. The CDR3 sequence: CASSLSTTPWSSYNEQFF. CDR3 coding DNA: TGCGCCAGCAGCTTGAGTACGACGCCCTGGAGCTCCTACAATGAGCAGTTCTTC. The full variable domain, rest sourced from reference TRBV5-1 and TRBJ2-1, is KAGVTQTPRYLIKTRGQQVTLSCSPISGHRSVSWYQQTPGQGLQFLFEYFSETQRNKGNFPGRFSGRQFSNSRSEMNVSTLELGDSALYLCASSLSTTPWSSYNEQFFGPGTRLTVL.

This clone was detected only once. This sequence joins TRBV28 and TRBJ2-3, with 7 bases that match TRBD2. The CDR3 is 16 residues long. The germline V gene encodes CDR1 MDHEN and CDR2 SYDVKM. V trimming: 6 bases; J trimming: 3 bases; junction bases outside the gene matches: 12. The DNA for the CDR3 is TGTGCCAGCAGCGCCAAGGGAGGGACGGATACAGATACGCAGTATTTT. Translation: CASSAKGGTDTDTQYF.

This chain links TRBV5-1 with TRBJ2-7; the match to TRBD2 covers 8 bases. After removal of 4 bases from V and 0 bases from J, the junction contained 6 bases not matched to a gene. The CDR3 contains 15 residues. Germline CDR1 SGHRS, CDR2 YFSETQ. CDR3 bases: TGCGCCAGCAGCGGTAAGACTAGCGACTCCTACGAGCAGTACTTC. This codes for CASSGKTSDSYEQYF.